A selection of T cell receptor beta chains follows, all from one sample in a study of T cell repertoires in cytomegalovirus infection. TCRdb redid the calling of the reads with MiXCR, one entry per CDR3 protein. Of 200,000 to 250,000 distinct CDR3 sequences listed, about 38% are singletons. No cognate antigen is known for these TCRs. Material: CD8+ T cells from cultured PBMCs, obtained from culture after CMV antigen stimulation. The source of these receptors is a human donor in good health (CMV status not recorded). Some clones in this sample may be carry-over from other donors' samples. CDR3s include the opening cysteine and the closing phenylalanine or tryptophan. Each record gives: V gene, D gene, clone size, J gene, CDR3 DNA, CDR3 protein. A D gene is named only where the DNA matches it firmly. Expanded clones get a size class; other rows say once, few or many, or leave the size out.

TRBV6-1	.	few	TRBJ2-2	TGTGCCAGCAGTGATTCAGGGGACCTCGCCCTCCCGAACACCGGGGAGCTGTTTTTT	CASSDSGDLALPNTGELFF
TRBV27	TRBD2	.	TRBJ2-7	TGTGCCAGCAGTCGACTAGCGGGAGGGCGGTTTAACGAGCAGTACTTC	CASSRLAGGRFNEQYF
TRBV29-1	.	.	TRBJ1-2	TGCAGCGTTGAAGAGATTTACGGACTCCAGGCCTTC	CSVEEIYGLQAF
TRBV2	.	.	TRBJ1-5	TGTGCCAGCAGTCGTGGTAGTAGGTATCAGCCCCAGCATTTT	CASSRGSRYQPQHF
TRBV11-2	TRBD2	.	TRBJ2-1	TGTGCCAGCAGCTTAACCACGGGGGGTACGGGTGAGCAGTTCTTC	CASSLTTGGTGEQFF
TRBV7-9	TRBD1	.	TRBJ1-4	TGTGCCAGCAGCTCCACCGCGGACAGGGGAAGAGGGTCTGAAAAACTGTTTTTT	CASSSTADRGRGSEKLFF
TRBV27	.	.	TRBJ2-5	TGTGCCAGCAGTTATCGGGGGCGTGGAGAGACCCAGTACTTC	CASSYRGRGETQYF
TRBV12-3/TRBV12-4	TRBD1	.	TRBJ2-7	TGTGCCAGCAACAGACAGGGCTTCTGGTACGAGCAGTACTTC	CASNRQGFWYEQYF
TRBV11-3	TRBD2	few	TRBJ2-1	TGTGCCAGCAGCTTCCGGCGGGGGGACTACAATGAGCAGTTCTTC	CASSFRRGDYNEQFF
TRBV11-2	.	.	TRBJ2-1	TGTGCCAGCAGCTTAGATAGGCCGGTGGGCAATGAGCAGTTCTTC	CASSLDRPVGNEQFF
TRBV7-9	.	.	TRBJ1-1	TGTGCCAGCAGCTTAACCAGGGATAACACTGAAGCTTTCTTT	CASSLTRDNTEAFF
TRBV25-1	.	.	TRBJ1-2	TGTGCCAGCGCGGGGCGGGAGGGAAGAGAGTATGGCTACACCTTC	CASAGREGREYGYTF
TRBV7-3	TRBD1	many	TRBJ2-1	TGTGCCAGCAGCTCCCGACAGGGATTGTTGGATGAGCAGTTCTTC	CASSSRQGLLDEQFF
TRBV4-1	TRBD2	few	TRBJ2-1	TGTGCCAGCAGCCAAGATGGAGCGGGCGGGAGTAGGTATGAGCAGTTCTTC	CASSQDGAGGSRYEQFF
TRBV4-2	TRBD2	.	TRBJ2-2	TGTGCCAGCAGCCAAGAGGGGACTAGCGGGAGGTTTTCGGGCGGGGAGCTGTTTTTT	CASSQEGTSGRFSGGELFF
TRBV6-5	.	.	TRBJ1-2	TGTGCCAGCAGACTGGTAGCGGGGGATGGTAACTATGGCTACACCTTC	CASRLVAGDGNYGYTF
TRBV27	.	few	TRBJ1-2	TGTGCCAGCAGTCCAGACCCCAGGGAGGAAGGCTACACCTTC	CASSPDPREEGYTF
TRBV12-3/TRBV12-4	TRBD1	many	TRBJ2-5	TGTGCCAGCAGTTCACGGGACAGGTGGGGCGAGACCCAGTACTTC	CASSSRDRWGETQYF
TRBV7-3	.	.	TRBJ2-3	TGTGCCAGCAGCGACGATACAGGGTATCGCACAGATACGCAGTATTTT	CASSDDTGYRTDTQYF
TRBV7-3	.	.	TRBJ2-3	TGTGCCAGCAGCTTAACAGGAAGCACAGATATGCAGTATTTT	CASSLTGSTDMQYF
TRBV7-9	TRBD1	few	TRBJ1-2	TGTGCCAGCAGCTCCATCGGACAGGTCTATGGCTACACCTTC	CASSSIGQVYGYTF
TRBV6-2/TRBV6-3	TRBD1	.	TRBJ1-6	TGTGCCAGCAGTTTCCGGGACAGGATATCGCGGAATTCACCCCTCCACTTT	CASSFRDRISRNSPLHF
TRBV4-1	TRBD2	few	TRBJ2-7	TGCGCCAGCAGTCGGGACTACCCCTACGAGCAGTACTTC	CASSRDYPYEQYF
TRBV5-1	.	.	TRBJ2-7	TGCGCCAGCAGCTTGGCTGGGGATCGGTACGAGCAGTACTTC	CASSLAGDRYEQYF
TRBV7-8	.	.	TRBJ2-2	TGTGCCAGCAGCTTTCCTGGTCATCCGAACACCGGGGAGCTGTTTTTT	CASSFPGHPNTGELFF
TRBV5-1	.	.	TRBJ2-1	TGCGCCAGCAGCTCTATTGACTTGATCGATGAGCAGTTCTTC	CASSSIDLIDEQFF
TRBV24-1	.	.	TRBJ2-2	TGTGCCACCAGTGATCCACCGGGTGGTACCGGGGAGCTGTTTTTT	CATSDPPGGTGELFF
TRBV20-1	TRBD1	.	TRBJ2-3	TGCAGTGCTAGAGAAGAGGGTAGGGGGCCCACAGATACGCAGTATTTT	CSAREEGRGPTDTQYF
TRBV27	.	.	TRBJ1-2	TGTGCCAGCAGTTTAGGGGCCTCTAACTATGGCTACACCTTC	CASSLGASNYGYTF
TRBV6-2/TRBV6-3	.	.	TRBJ1-5	TGTGCCAGCAGAGGGGCAGGTGAGCCCCAGCATTTT	CASRGAGEPQHF
TRBV11-3	TRBD2	few	TRBJ2-1	TGTGCCAGCAGCCTGACTAGCGGGAGCTCCTACAATGAGCAGTTCTTC	CASSLTSGSSYNEQFF
TRBV7-6	.	few	TRBJ1-2	TGTGCCAGCAGCTCCTCCGGGACAACCTATGGCTACACCTTC	CASSSSGTTYGYTF
TRBV6-6	TRBD2	many	TRBJ2-1	TGTGCCAGCAGTTACTCGGGGTTGAGCGGGGTTTACAATGAGCAGTTCTTC	CASSYSGLSGVYNEQFF
TRBV29-1	TRBD2	.	TRBJ2-1	TGCAGCGTCGGAGGGGGGACTAGCGGGAGGGTTGAGCAGTTCTTC	CSVGGGTSGRVEQFF
TRBV6-2/TRBV6-3	TRBD2	few	TRBJ2-7	TGTGCCAGCAGTTACTGGCGGGGGGGCTACGAGCAGTACTTC	CASSYWRGGYEQYF
TRBV9	TRBD1	.	TRBJ2-4	TGTGCCAGCAGCGGCACAGGACAGGTTAAGTACTTC	CASSGTGQVKYF
TRBV28	.	.	TRBJ1-5	TGTGCCAGCACATCCCGGCAGGGCCGCAATCAGCCCCAGCATTTT	CASTSRQGRNQPQHF
TRBV12-3/TRBV12-4	TRBD2	.	TRBJ2-3	TGTGCCAGTAGCGGGGGGAGCACAGATACGCAGTATTTT	CASSGGSTDTQYF
TRBV6-1	TRBD2	.	TRBJ2-3	TGTGCCAGCAGTGAACGGGGGGGCACAGATACGCAGTATTTT	CASSERGGTDTQYF
TRBV5-4	.	.	TRBJ2-1	TGTGCCAGCAGCTTAAAGAGGGAGAGGGTCAATGAGCAGTTCTTC	CASSLKRERVNEQFF
TRBV7-6	TRBD1	few	TRBJ1-5	TGTGCCAGCAGCTTGACAGGGAGACAGCCCCAGCATTTT	CASSLTGRQPQHF